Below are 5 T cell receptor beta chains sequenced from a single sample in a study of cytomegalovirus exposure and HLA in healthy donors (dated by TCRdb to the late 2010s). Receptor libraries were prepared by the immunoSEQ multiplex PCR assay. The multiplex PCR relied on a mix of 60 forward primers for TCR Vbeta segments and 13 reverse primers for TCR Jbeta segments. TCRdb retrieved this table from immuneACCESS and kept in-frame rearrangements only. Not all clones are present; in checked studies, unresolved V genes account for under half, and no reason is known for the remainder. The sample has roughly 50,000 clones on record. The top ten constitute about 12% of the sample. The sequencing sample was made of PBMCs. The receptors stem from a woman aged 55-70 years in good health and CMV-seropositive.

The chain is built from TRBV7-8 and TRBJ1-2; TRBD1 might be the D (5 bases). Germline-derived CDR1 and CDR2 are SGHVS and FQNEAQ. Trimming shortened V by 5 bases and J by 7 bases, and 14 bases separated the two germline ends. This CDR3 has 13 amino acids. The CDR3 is CASSPTFGAGYTF. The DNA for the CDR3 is TGTGCCAGCAGCCCGACCTTTGGGGCTGGCTACACCTTC.

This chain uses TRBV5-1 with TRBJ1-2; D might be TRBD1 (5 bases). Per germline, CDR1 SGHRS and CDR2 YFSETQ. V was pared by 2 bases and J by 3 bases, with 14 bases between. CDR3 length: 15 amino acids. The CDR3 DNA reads TGCGCCAGCAGCTTCGAAGGGGCCAGGGACTATGGCTACACCTTC. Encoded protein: CASSFEGARDYGYTF.

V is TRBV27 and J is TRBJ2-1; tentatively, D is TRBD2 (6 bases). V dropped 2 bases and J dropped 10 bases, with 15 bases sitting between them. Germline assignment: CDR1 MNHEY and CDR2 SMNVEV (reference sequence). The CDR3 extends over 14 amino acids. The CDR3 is CASSLAGPLEEQFF. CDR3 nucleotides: TGTGCCAGCAGTTTAGCGGGGCCTCTCGAAGAGCAGTTCTTC.

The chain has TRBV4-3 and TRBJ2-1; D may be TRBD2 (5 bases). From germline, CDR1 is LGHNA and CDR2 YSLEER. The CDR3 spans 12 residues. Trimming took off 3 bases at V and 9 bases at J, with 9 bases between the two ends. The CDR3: CASSQGEGEQFF. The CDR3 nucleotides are TGCGCCAGCAGCCAGGGTGAGGGTGAGCAGTTCTTC.

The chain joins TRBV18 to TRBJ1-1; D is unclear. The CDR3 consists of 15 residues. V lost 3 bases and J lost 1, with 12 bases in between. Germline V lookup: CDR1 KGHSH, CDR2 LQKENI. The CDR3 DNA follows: TGTGCCAGCTCACCTTCGGTCGATCAGAACACTGAAGCTTTCTTT. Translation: CASSPSVDQNTEAFF.